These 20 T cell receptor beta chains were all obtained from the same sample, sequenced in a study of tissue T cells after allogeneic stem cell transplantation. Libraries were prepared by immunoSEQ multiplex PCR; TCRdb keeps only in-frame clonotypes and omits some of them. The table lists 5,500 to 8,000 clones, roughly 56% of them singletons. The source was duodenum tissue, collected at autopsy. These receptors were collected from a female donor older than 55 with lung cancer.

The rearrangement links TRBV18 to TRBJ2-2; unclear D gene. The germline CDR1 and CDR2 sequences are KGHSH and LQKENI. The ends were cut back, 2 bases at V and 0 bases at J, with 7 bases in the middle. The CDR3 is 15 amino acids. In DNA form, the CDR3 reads TGTGCCAGCTCACCAGCTGTTTCGAACACCGGGGAGCTGTTTTTT. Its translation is CASSPAVSNTGELFF. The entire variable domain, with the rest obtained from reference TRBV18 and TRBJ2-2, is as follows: NAGVMQNPRHLVRRRGQEARLRCSPMKGHSHVYWYRQLPEEGLKFMVYLQKENIIDESGMPKERFSAEFPKEGPSILRIQQVVRGDSAAYFCASSPAVSNTGELFFGEGSRLTVL.

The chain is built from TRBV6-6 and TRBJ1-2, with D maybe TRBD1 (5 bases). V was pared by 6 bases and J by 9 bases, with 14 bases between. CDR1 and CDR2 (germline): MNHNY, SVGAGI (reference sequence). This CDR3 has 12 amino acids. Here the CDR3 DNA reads TGTGCCAGCAGGGTGGGGCCCGGTAGCTACACCTTC. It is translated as CASRVGPGSYTF.

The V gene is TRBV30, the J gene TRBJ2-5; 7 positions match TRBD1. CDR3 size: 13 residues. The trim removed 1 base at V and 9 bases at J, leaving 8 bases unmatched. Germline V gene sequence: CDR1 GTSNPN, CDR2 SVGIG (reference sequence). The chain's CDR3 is CAWSADRARAQYF. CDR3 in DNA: TGTGCCTGGAGTGCCGACAGGGCACGGGCCCAGTACTTC.

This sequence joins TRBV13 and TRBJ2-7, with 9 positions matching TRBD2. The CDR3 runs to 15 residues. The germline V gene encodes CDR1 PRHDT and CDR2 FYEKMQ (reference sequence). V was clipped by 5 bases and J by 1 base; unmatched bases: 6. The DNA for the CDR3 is TGTGCCAGCAGCCCCGTCGCGGGAGGGTCCTACGAGCAGTACTTC. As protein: CASSPVAGGSYEQYF.

The CDR3 coding sequence is TGTGCCAGCAGCGTCATGTCCGGGACTAATGAAAAACTGTTTTTT. It is translated as CASSVMSGTNEKLFF. The chain combines TRBV9 with TRBJ1-4; D unclear. The CDR3 is 15 amino acids. V was trimmed by 2 bases and J by 2 bases, leaving 10 bases between them. Germline V gene lookup returns CDR1 SGDLS and CDR2 YYNGEE.

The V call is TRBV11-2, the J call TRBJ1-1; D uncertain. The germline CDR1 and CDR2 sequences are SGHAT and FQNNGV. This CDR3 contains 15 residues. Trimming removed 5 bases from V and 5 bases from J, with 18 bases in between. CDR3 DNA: TGTGCCAGCAGCCCCCCTCCGATAGGGAGAACTGAAGCTTTCTTT. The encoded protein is CASSPPPIGRTEAFF.

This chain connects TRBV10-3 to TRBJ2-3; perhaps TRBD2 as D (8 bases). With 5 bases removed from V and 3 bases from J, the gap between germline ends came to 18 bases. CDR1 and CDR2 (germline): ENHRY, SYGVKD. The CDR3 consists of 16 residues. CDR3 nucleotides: TGTGCCATCAGTCGACGGGAGGGGGCCCTGACAGATACGCAGTATTTT. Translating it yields CAISRREGALTDTQYF.

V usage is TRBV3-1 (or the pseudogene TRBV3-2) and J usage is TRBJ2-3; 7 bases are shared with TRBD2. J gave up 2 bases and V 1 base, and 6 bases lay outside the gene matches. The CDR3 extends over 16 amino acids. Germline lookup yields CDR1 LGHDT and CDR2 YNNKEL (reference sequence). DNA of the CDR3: TGTGCCAGCAGCCAAGGATGGGGGAGGGACACAGATACGCAGTATTTT. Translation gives CASSQGWGRDTDTQYF.

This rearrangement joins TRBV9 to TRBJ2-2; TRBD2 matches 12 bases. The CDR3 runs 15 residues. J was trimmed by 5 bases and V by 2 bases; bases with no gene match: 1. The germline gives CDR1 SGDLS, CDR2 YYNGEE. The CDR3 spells CASSVLAGGTGELFF. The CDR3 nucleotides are TGTGCCAGCAGCGTCCTAGCGGGAGGGACCGGGGAGCTGTTTTTT. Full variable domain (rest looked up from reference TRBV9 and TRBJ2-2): DSGVTQTPKHLITATGQRVTLRCSPRSGDLSVYWYQQSLDQGLQFLIQYYNGEERAKGNILERFSAQQFPDLHSELNLSSLELGDSALYFCASSVLAGGTGELFFGEGSRLTVL.

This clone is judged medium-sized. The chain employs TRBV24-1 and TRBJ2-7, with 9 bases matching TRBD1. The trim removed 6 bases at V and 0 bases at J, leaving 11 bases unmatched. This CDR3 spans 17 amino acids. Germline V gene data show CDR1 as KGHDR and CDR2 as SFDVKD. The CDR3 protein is CATSRSGTGTSSYEQYF. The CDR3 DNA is TGTGCCACCAGTCGCTCCGGGACAGGGACCAGCTCCTACGAGCAGTACTTC.

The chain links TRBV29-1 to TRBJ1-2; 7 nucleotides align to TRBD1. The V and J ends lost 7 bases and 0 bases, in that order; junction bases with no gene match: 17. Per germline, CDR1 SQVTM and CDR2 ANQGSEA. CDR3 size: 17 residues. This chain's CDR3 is CSAPTGAPGSSNYGYTF. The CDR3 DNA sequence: TGCAGCGCCCCTACAGGGGCCCCGGGGTCGTCTAACTATGGCTACACCTTC.

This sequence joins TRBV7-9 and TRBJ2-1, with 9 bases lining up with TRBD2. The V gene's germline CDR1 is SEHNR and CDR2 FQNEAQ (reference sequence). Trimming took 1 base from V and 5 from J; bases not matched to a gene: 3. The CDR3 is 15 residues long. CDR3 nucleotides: TGTGCCAGCAGCTTAGTGACTAGCGGAAACAATGAGCAGTTCTTC. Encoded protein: CASSLVTSGNNEQFF. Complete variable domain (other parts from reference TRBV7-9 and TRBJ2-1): DTGVSQNPRHKITKRGQNVTFRCDPISEHNRLYWYRQTLGQGPEFLTYFQNEAQLEKSRLLSDRFSAERPKGSFSTLEIQRTEQGDSAMYLCASSLVTSGNNEQFFGPGTRLTVL.

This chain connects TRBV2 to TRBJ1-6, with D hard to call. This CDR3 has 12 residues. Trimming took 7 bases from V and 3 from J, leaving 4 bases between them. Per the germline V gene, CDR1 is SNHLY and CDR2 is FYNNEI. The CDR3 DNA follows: TGTGCCAGCACGCTCTATAATTCACCCCTCCACTTT. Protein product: CASTLYNSPLHF. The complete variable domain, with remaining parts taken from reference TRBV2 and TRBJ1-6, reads EPEVTQTPSHQVTQMGQEVILRCVPISNHLYFYWYRQILGQKVEFLVSFYNNEISEKSEIFDDQFSVERPDGSNFTLKIRSTKLEDSAMYFCASTLYNSPLHFGNGTRLTVT.

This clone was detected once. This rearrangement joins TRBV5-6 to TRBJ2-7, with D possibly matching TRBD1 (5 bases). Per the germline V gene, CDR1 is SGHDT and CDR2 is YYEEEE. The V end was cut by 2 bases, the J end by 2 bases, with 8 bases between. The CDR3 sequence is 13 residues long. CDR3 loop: CASSFLGAYEQYF. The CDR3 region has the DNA TGTGCCAGCAGCTTCCTAGGGGCCTACGAGCAGTACTTC.

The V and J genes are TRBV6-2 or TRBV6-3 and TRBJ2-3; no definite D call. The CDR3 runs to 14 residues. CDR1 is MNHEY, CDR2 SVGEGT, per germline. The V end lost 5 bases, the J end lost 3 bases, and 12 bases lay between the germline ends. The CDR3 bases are TGTGCCAGCAGTCTACTGGTGAGGACAGATACGCAGTATTTT. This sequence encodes CASSLLVRTDTQYF.

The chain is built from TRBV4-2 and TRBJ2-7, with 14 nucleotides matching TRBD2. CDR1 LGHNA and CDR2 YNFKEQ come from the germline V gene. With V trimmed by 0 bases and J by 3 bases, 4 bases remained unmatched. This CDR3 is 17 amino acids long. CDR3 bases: TGTGCCAGCAGCCAAGAGGGACTAGCGGGGGAGAGCTACGAGCAGTACTTC. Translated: CASSQEGLAGESYEQYF.

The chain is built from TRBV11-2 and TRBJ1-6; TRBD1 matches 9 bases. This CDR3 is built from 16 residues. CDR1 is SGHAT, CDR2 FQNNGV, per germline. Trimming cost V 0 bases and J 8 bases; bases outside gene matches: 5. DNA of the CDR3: TGTGCCAGCAGCTTAGAGTACGGACAGGGGTATTCACCCCTCCACTTT. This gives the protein CASSLEYGQGYSPLHF. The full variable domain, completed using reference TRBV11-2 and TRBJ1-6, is EAGVAQSPRYKIIEKRQSVAFWCNPISGHATLYWYQQILGQGPKLLIQFQNNGVVDDSQLPKDRFSAERLKGVDSTLKIQPAKLEDSAVYLCASSLEYGQGYSPLHFGNGTRLTVT.

Here the CDR3 DNA reads TGTGCCAGCAGTCGAAACAGGGGGAAAGATCAGCCCCAGCATTTT. This codes for CASSRNRGKDQPQHF. The chain uses TRBV16 and TRBJ1-5, with 8 bases that match TRBD1. The CDR3 is 15 residues long. The ends lost 6 bases at V and 5 bases at J; junction bases unmatched: 9. Germline CDR1 KGHSY, CDR2 FQNENV.

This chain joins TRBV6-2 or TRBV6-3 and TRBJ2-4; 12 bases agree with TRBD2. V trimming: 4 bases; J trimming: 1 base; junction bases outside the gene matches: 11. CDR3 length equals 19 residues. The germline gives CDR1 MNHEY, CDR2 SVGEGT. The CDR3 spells CASSLVASGRAEAKNIQYF. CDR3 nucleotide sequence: TGTGCCAGCAGTTTAGTGGCTAGCGGGAGGGCCGAGGCCAAAAACATTCAGTACTTC.

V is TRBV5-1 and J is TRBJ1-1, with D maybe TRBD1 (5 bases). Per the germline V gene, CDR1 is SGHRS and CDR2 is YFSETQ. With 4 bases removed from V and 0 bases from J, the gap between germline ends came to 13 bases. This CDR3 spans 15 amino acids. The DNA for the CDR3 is TGCGCCAGCAGCCCGGGGCAGCGAATGAACACTGAAGCTTTCTTT. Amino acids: CASSPGQRMNTEAFF.